This T cell receptor beta chain was profiled in a study of vaccination effects on CD4 cells after COVID-19. The study's findings and limits: Both infection-induced and vaccine-induced clones contracted markedly at late post-vaccination timepoints. Relatively few convalescent patients took part in the study, which had no early post-infection timepoints.

Isolation of CD4+ T cells took place after around 10 days of culture. Vaccine administered to participants consisted of two doses of either BNT162b2 or mRNA-1273. The table came from immunoSEQ multiplex PCR; TCRdb's copy has only in-frame clones and leaves some out. The table has fewer than 35,000 clones, over 70% seen once. With respect to this clone: Its specificity is not known.

The CDR3 has 14 residues. The V and J ends lost 3 bases and 1 base, in that order; junction bases with no gene match: 5. The V gene's germline CDR1 is GTSNPN and CDR2 SVGIG (reference sequence). This clonotype originated in a human donor who received a COVID-19 vaccine. Sequenced material: CD4+ T cells from PBMCs cultured without peptide, taken after COVID-19 vaccination. The chain has TRBV30 and TRBJ2-5, with 7 bases lining up with TRBD2. The CDR3 is CAWRGLGVQETQYF. CDR3 bases: TGTGCCTGGAGAGGACTAGGGGTCCAAGAGACCCAGTACTTC.